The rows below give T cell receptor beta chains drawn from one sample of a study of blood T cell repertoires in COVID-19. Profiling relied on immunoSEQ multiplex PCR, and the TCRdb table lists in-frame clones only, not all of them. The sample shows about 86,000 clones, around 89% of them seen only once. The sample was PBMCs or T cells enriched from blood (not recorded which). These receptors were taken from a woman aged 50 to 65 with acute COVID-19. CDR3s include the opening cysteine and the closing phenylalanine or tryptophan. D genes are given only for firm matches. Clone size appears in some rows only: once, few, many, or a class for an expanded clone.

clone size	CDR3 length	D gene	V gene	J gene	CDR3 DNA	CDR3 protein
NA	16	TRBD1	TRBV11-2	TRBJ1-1	TGTGCCAGCAGCTTAGCCCCGGACAGGCGGAACACTGAAGCTTTCTTT	CASSLAPDRRNTEAFF
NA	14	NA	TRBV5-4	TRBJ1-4	TGTGCCAGCAGCTTCGGAGGAAGGAGGGAAAAACTGTTTTTT	CASSFGGRREKLFF
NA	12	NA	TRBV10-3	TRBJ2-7	TGTGCCACCAAAACTTCGTCCTACGAGCAGTACTTC	CATKTSSYEQYF
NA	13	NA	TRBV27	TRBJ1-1	TGTGCCAGCAGCGGCGGGGGGTACGCTGAAGCTTTCTTT	CASSGGGYAEAFF
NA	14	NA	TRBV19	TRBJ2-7	TGTGCCAGTAGAAAAACAGGGTCAAGATACGAGCAGTACTTC	CASRKTGSRYEQYF
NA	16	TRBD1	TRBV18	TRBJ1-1	TGTGCCAGTAGACCCGGGACAGGGGGCATGAACACTGAAGCTTTCTTT	CASRPGTGGMNTEAFF
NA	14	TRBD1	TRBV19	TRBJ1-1	TGTGCCAGTACTTTCCCAGGGGGCCCCACTGAAGCTTTCTTT	CASTFPGGPTEAFF
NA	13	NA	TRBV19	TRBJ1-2	TGTGCCAGTAGTCAGGACATAAACTATGGCTACACCTTC	CASSQDINYGYTF
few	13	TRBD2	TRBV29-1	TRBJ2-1	TGCAGCGTCCCCAAAGCGGGGTACAATGAGCAGTTCTTC	CSVPKAGYNEQFF
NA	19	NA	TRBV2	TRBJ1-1	TGTGCCAGCAGTGAAGTCTACGGGGAGGAATCTTTTGGGAACACTGAAGCTTTCTTT	CASSEVYGEESFGNTEAFF
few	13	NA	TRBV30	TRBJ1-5	TGTGCCTGGAGTGTCGCAGGGAATCAGCCCCAGCATTTT	CAWSVAGNQPQHF
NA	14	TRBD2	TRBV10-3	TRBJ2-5	TGTGCCATCAGTGAAGGGACTAGCGGAGAGACCCAGTACTTC	CAISEGTSGETQYF
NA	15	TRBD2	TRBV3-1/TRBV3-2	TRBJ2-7	TGTGCCAGCACCCTGGGGCGGGAGAGGGGTTACGAGCAGTACTTC	CASTLGRERGYEQYF
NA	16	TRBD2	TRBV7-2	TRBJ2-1	TGTGCCAGCAGCTTAGGTGGGCTAGCGGGAGTCAATGAGCAGTTCTTC	CASSLGGLAGVNEQFF
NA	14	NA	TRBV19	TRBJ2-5	TGTGCCGTGGGAGCAGCCACCAGTGGGGAGACCCAGTACTTC	CAVGAATSGETQYF
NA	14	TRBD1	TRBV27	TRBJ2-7	TGTGCCAGCAGCCACGACAGGGAAGGGGACGAGCAGTACTTC	CASSHDREGDEQYF
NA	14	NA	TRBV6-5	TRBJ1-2	TGTGCCAGCAGCCCACGACAGGTCGGCTATGGCTACACCTTC	CASSPRQVGYGYTF
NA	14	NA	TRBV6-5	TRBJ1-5	TGTGCCAGCAGACCTACGGGGGGCAATCAGCCCCAGCATTTT	CASRPTGGNQPQHF
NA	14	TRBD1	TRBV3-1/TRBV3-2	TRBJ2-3	TGTGCCAGCAGCCGGACAGGTCGGACAGATACGCAGTATTTT	CASSRTGRTDTQYF
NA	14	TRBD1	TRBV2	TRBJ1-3	TGTGCCAGCAAAGGACAGGTGTCGGGAAACACCATATATTTT	CASKGQVSGNTIYF
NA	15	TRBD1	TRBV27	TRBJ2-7	TGTGCCAGCAGTTTTACCGGGACAGGGGGCTACGAGCAGTACTTC	CASSFTGTGGYEQYF
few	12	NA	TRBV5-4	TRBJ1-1	TGTGCCAGCAGCCCAGGGGCCACTGAAGCTTTCTTT	CASSPGATEAFF
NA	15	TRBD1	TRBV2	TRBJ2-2	TGTGCTACCAGAAGGGGGCACGCGAACACCGGGGAGCTGTTTTTT	CATRRGHANTGELFF
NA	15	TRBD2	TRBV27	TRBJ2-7	TGTGCCAGCAGTCTGACTAGCGGGAGCTCCTACGAGCAGTACTTC	CASSLTSGSSYEQYF
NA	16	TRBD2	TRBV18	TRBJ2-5	TGTGCCAGCTCACCACAACTAGCGGGTTTCCAAGAGACCCAGTACTTC	CASSPQLAGFQETQYF
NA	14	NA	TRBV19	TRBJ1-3	TGTGCCAGTAGCCGGGAGCAGTCTGGAAACACCATATATTTT	CASSREQSGNTIYF
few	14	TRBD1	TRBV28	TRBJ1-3	TGTGCCAGCAGCTCGGACAGGGCTGGAAACACCATATATTTT	CASSSDRAGNTIYF
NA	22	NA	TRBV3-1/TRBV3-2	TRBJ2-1	TGTGCCAGCAGCCAAGATGAGACGCCCGGGACTGGGGGGCGGGGGTCCTACAATGAGCAGTTCTTC	CASSQDETPGTGGRGSYNEQFF
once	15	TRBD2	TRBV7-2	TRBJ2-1	TGTGCCAGCAGCCCCGCCAGGCTAGCGGCCAATGAGCAGTTCTTC	CASSPARLAANEQFF
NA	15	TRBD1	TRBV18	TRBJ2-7	TGTGCCAGCTCGCCGAGGACAGGGGACATTTACGAGCAGTACTTC	CASSPRTGDIYEQYF